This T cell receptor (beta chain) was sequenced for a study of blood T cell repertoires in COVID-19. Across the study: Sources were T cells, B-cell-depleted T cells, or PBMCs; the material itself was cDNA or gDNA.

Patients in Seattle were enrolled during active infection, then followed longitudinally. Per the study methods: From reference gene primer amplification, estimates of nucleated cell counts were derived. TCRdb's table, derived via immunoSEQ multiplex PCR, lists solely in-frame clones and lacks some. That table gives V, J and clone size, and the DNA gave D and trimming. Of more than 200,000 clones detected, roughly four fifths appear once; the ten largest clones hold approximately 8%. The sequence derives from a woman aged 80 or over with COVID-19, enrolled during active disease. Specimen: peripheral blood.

CDR3 DNA sequence: TGTGCCAGCAGTAGGGGGATTACCATGAACACTGAAGCTTTCTTT. Encoded protein: CASSRGITMNTEAFF. This sequence joins TRBV27 and TRBJ1-1; weak D call: TRBD1 (6 bases). The CDR3 extends over 15 amino acids. Germline V gives CDR1 MNHEY, CDR2 SMNVEV (reference sequence). V was pared by 5 bases and J by 0 bases, with 13 bases between.